This entry features one TCR beta chain sequence. This clone's antigen is unknown. Per-base quality was not reported, and no clone a single base away is much larger than it. Libraries came from the immunoSEQ multiplex PCR assay. Following the manufacturer's protocol, the hsTCRB Kit was used to amplify rearranged TCR beta chain sequences. TCRB libraries were sequenced on an Illumina MiSeq. The authors' pipeline ran thus. The proprietary platform of the kit vendor was used for demultiplexing, trimming and gene mapping. The clones in this table, taken by TCRdb from immuneACCESS, are in-frame only. Not every clone is retained; where verified, under half of the shortfall comes from an unresolved V gene, and the cause of the rest is unknown. V, J and clone size were drawn from that table, and D and trimming were deduced from the DNA. The sample table holds about 58,000 clones, of which 84% were seen once. About 7% of the sample is held by the ten biggest clonotypes.

These data originate in a study of a mutant IDH1 vaccine in newly diagnosed glioma (dated by TCRdb to about 2021). For context, the study as a whole: Eight vaccinations were administered to patients in weeks 1, 3, 5, 7, 11, 15, 19 and 23, corresponding to visits V03 through V10. In the chemotherapy-containing groups, vaccination started alongside temozolomide cycles, whereas in patients who had radiotherapy alone it started 4-6 weeks after radiotherapy. Of the roughly 30 treated patients, about 62% were male and about 40% were female, and a mean age of around 40 years was recorded. Prior to enrollment, patients had been given standard therapy consisting of radiotherapy alone, temozolomide alone, or radiochemotherapy with temozolomide, with the combination given to most patients. Peripheral blood samples were drawn at six visits, namely V03 (baseline), V05, V07, V10, V12 and V13. Longitudinal TCRB deep sequencing was performed for about two dozen treated patients wherever samples were available for exploratory analyses. Study-wide conclusions, independent of this receptor: PBMC samples for TCRB deep sequencing were selected based on availability. The authors noted that analyses of patient blood samples could not be reproduced because of sample limitations. Pseudoprogression seemed to be unrelated to changes in the top peripheral T cell clonotypes found by TCRB sequencing. Immune responses induced by the vaccine were seen in roughly 95% of patients across multiple MHC alleles.

Trimming takes 9 bases from V and 5 bases from J, and the germline ends sit 20 bases apart. The CDR3 runs 14 amino acids, cysteine and phenylalanine included. The read is trimmed to its CDR3 DNA, 42 bases read in frame from base 1. Sequences WSHSY (CDR1) and SAAADI (CDR2) are obtained from the germline V gene. The sample's time point label is to be understood as: week 5, during vaccination. Every vaccine dose consisted of 300 ug of a 20-mer mutant IDH1 peptide in Montanide, administered subcutaneously together with topical imiquimod. The donors had newly diagnosed IDH1-mutant astrocytomas of WHO grade 3 or 4 that showed loss of nuclear ATRX. The samples were drawn from NOA16, a multicentre, single-arm, open-label phase I trial in Germany that tested a mutant IDH1 peptide vaccine in humans for the first time. Genomic DNA for TCRB sequencing was extracted from EDTA blood using the DNeasy Blood and Tissue Kit.

The origin of this receptor is a woman between 45 and 65 years old with glioma. The chain is encoded by TRBV10-2 joined to TRBJ2-7; a weak D assignment points to TRBD2 (5 bases agree). The sample was PBMCs, taken from a glioma patient whose treatment included an IDH1 peptide vaccine. The CDR3 loop reads CASSHRGGVDEQYF. The DNA is as follows: TGCGCCAGTTCCCACCGGGGTGGAGTTGACGAGCAGTACTTC.